These 9 T cell receptor beta chains share one sample of origin, sequenced in a study of CD8 T cells in ankylosing spondylitis. TCRdb re-derived calls from the 5' RACE reads in MiXCR, one entry per CDR3 protein. The sample comprises around 120,000 distinct CDR3 sequences, about a tenth of which are singletons, and 3% to 4% rests with the top ten. Sequencing was done on a sample of blood, either unsorted or a sorted T cell fraction (not recorded which). The receptors were gathered from a male donor with ankylosing spondylitis or in good health (not recorded which).

This clonotype appeared a few times. This chain uses TRBV2 with TRBJ1-5; D unclear. Trimming stripped 3 bases from V and 1 base from J, with 10 bases between. The germline V gene encodes CDR1 SNHLY and CDR2 FYNNEI. The CDR3 spans 15 residues. DNA of the CDR3: TGTGCCAGCAGTGACAGGATAATAAGCAATCAGCCCCAGCATTTT. Translated: CASSDRIISNQPQHF.

This clonotype was found many times. V is TRBV3-1 and J is TRBJ1-2; TRBD1 might be the D (6 bases). CDR3 length: 15 residues. Germline V gene data show CDR1 as LGHDT and CDR2 as YNNKEL (reference sequence). Trimming pared 4 bases from V and 2 bases from J, leaving 14 bases between. CDR3 sequence reads: CASSPHGGRNYGYTF. CDR3 DNA: TGTGCCAGCAGCCCCCACGGGGGGCGGAACTATGGCTACACCTTC.

This clonotype was seen only a few times. V and J are TRBV5-1 and TRBJ2-5; TRBD1 matches at 8 bases. The V segment lost 2 bases and the J segment 5 bases; nucleotides outside the gene matches: 8. The CDR3 is 15 residues long. The V gene's germline CDR1 is SGHRS and CDR2 YFSETQ. The CDR3 DNA follows: TGCGCCAGCAGCTTCGGACAGGGTCTCCTTGAGACCCAGTACTTC. This translates into CASSFGQGLLETQYF. Together with reference TRBV5-1 and TRBJ2-5, the CDR3 gives the full variable domain: KAGVTQTPRYLIKTRGQQVTLSCSPISGHRSVSWYQQTPGQGLQFLFEYFSETQRNKGNFPGRFSGRQFSNSRSEMNVSTLELGDSALYLCASSFGQGLLETQYFGPGTRLLVL.

In this sample, this clonotype turned up many times. DNA for the CDR3: TGTGCCACCAGCAGAGAGACAGGGGTGTATCCCTACGAGCAGTACTTC. Translated: CATSRETGVYPYEQYF. V is TRBV15 and J is TRBJ2-7; 8 positions agree with TRBD1. Per the germline V gene, CDR1 is LNHNV and CDR2 is YYDKDF (reference sequence). V was pared by 0 bases and J by 2 bases, with 6 bases of the junction left unmatched. This CDR3 spans 16 amino acids.

There are many counts of this clonotype. The chain couples TRBV28 to TRBJ2-7; maybe TRBD1 (5 bases). The CDR3 length is 13 residues. The germline gives CDR1 MDHEN, CDR2 SYDVKM. V lost 7 bases and J 7 bases, leaving 17 bases between the germline ends. The CDR3 reads CASTPGGAEEQYF. In DNA, the CDR3 is TGTGCCAGCACCCCCGGTGGGGCGGAGGAGCAGTACTTC.

The sample holds a few counts of this clonotype. This chain uses TRBV3-1 with TRBJ1-5; D gene unclear. This CDR3 is built from 13 residues. From germline, CDR1 is LGHDT and CDR2 YNNKEL (reference sequence). Trimming removed 2 bases at V and 7 bases at J, with 9 bases between. The CDR3 DNA is TGTGCCAGCAGCCAAAACCCAGTGCAGCCCCAGCATTTT. Its translation: CASSQNPVQPQHF.

This clonotype was detected ten times or more. The chain employs TRBV3-1 and TRBJ2-7, with D tentatively TRBD1 (6 bases). Germline CDR1 LGHDT, CDR2 YNNKEL (reference sequence). Trimming took 6 bases from V and 1 from J, leaving 10 bases between them. The CDR3 loop spans 13 amino acids. CDR3 region: CASRDQGSYEQYF. In DNA form, the CDR3 reads TGTGCCAGCAGAGACCAGGGGTCCTACGAGCAGTACTTC.

This clonotype was found many times. The V gene is TRBV5-1, the J gene TRBJ2-5; no firm D call. CDR1 SGHRS and CDR2 YFSETQ come from the germline V gene. This CDR3 has 13 amino acids. The V and J ends lost 6 bases and 5 bases respectively, with 14 bases between them. The CDR3 DNA is TGCGCCAGCAACGAAAGGGTTTCGGAGACCCAGTACTTC. This translates into CASNERVSETQYF. Looking up the rest from reference TRBV5-1 and TRBJ2-5 gives the full variable domain: KAGVTQTPRYLIKTRGQQVTLSCSPISGHRSVSWYQQTPGQGLQFLFEYFSETQRNKGNFPGRFSGRQFSNSRSEMNVSTLELGDSALYLCASNERVSETQYFGPGTRLLVL.

The V gene is TRBV29-1, the J gene TRBJ2-5; TRBD1 might be the D (6 bases). The germline CDR1 and CDR2 sequences are SQVTM and ANQGSEA. With 2 bases removed from V and 5 bases from J, the gap between germline ends came to 12 bases. The CDR3 runs to 13 residues. The CDR3 loop is CSVERGRGETQYF. CDR3 nucleotides: TGCAGCGTTGAACGGGGTAGGGGGGAGACCCAGTACTTC.